This is a list of T cell receptor beta chains from one sample in a study of T cells in Graves' hyperthyroidism and ophthalmopathy. Via MiXCR, TCRdb re-called the multiplex PCR reads, giving one row per CDR3 protein. The sample consists of more than 50,000 distinct CDR3 sequences, roughly 49% of them appearing once. Specimen: blood. These receptors all come from a woman aged 25 to 39 with Graves' ophthalmopathy. The conserved cysteine and the conserved F or W are not part of the CDR3 here.

>TRBV7-8
ASSTGERGEQY
>TRBV6-5
ASSYGGRGLGSGNTIY
>TRBV11-1
ASSQAWTETTSYNSPLH
>TRBV6-1
ASSGEGRANTGELF
>TRBV2
ASQREGVNGYT
>TRBV3-1
ASSQESFSEAF
>TRBV9
ASSDKQGADTQY
>TRBV4-2
ASSQEKGNGNSPLH
>TRBV7-3
ASSTGTGSKNEQF
>TRBV20-1
SARIQGRTDTQY
>TRBV6-5
ASSPGNQYGYT
>TRBV7-9
ASSLSFGQGGTDTQY
>TRBV19
ASSTGGAGTEAF
>TRBV6-1
ASSARDRGYGYT
>TRBV9
ASSVASTARDEQY
>TRBV10-3
AISGTSLSTDTQY
>TRBV12-2
ASRSCGASGIEQY
>TRBV5-1
ASSLGGADTQY
>TRBV15
ATSRDGGGVTI
>TRBV2
ASSWSSGRAGTDTQY
>TRBV20-1
SVPLQSGNTIY
>TRBV30
AWSGGTFNQPQH
>TRBV14
ASSPKGGGYDIEKLF
>TRBV9
ASSVAGSGNTGELF
>TRBV20-1
SATYQETQY
>TRBV19
ASSIQTGISYGYT
>TRBV7-9
ASSLEVWEGEGYT
>TRBV6-5
ASSSRAPHLNEKLF
>TRBV2
ASSARTGDTGELF
>TRBV7-2
ASSSRMGGELF
>TRBV6-2/TRBV6-3
ASSMTSGRTDTQY
>TRBV20-1
SARLGTMGSYEQY
>TRBV6-1
ANRVALAGSKQGQAF
>TRBV30
AWSPGPTTGTQY
>TRBV2
ASTRDRGRETQY
>TRBV28
ASATRGGGELF
>TRBV18
ASSPQPDRVGTEAF